A single sample is the source of the 25 T cell receptor beta chains below, sequenced in a study of CXCR3-negative and CXCR3-positive naive CD8 T cells. Whole-study results and caveats: More hydrophobic TRB CDR3s occurred in CXCR3-positive than in CXCR3-negative naive cells.

All TRB cDNA libraries came from 5' RACE performed with UMI labels. One entry per CDR3 protein, without DNA, is what TCRdb gives after re-calling the 5' RACE reads. In all, the sample yields 130,000 to 150,000 distinct CDR3 sequences. These receptors have no identified antigens. Sequencing used naive CXCR3+ CD8+ T cells from blood. Subset given: CD45RO-CCR7+CD27+CD95- naive CD8+ T cells expressing CXCR3 (TNR3+). The origin of the receptors is a human donor in good health. Some clones in this sample may be carry-over from other donors' samples.

The rearrangement links TRBV5-1 to TRBJ1-1; TCRdb selects TRBD1, and the lack of DNA leaves this call unchecked. The V gene's germline CDR1 is SGHRS and CDR2 YFSETQ. The CDR3 is 15 residues long. CDR3: CASTIGTGGLTEAFF.

The CDR3 sequence is CASSDDLATGYGYTF. The chain employs TRBV7-9 and TRBJ1-2; TCRdb returns TRBD1, unconfirmable since there is no DNA. The CDR3 length is 15 residues. Germline V gives CDR1 SEHNR, CDR2 FQNEAQ (reference sequence).

The chain links TRBV12-3 or TRBV12-4 to TRBJ2-7; TCRdb selects TRBD1, and the lack of DNA leaves this call unchecked. The CDR3 loop spans 13 amino acids. The CDR3 spells CASADSTGYEQYF.

V gene TRBV5-5 combines with J gene TRBJ1-1; the D call of TRBD1 rests on TCRdb alone, since no DNA is present to check it. Germline values: CDR1 SGHKS, CDR2 YYEKEE (reference sequence). The CDR3 consists of 15 residues. CDR3 protein: CASSLRDGVNTEAFF.

The genes are TRBV5-6 and TRBJ2-1; the TCRdb D gene call, TRBD2, has no DNA to confirm it. Germline V lookup: CDR1 SGHDT, CDR2 YYEEEE. The CDR3 totals 17 residues. CDR3 region: CASSLGAGYQSRNEQFF.

The chain is built from TRBV6-6 and TRBJ2-3; the D gene TCRdb calls, TRBD1, cannot be checked with no DNA. The CDR3 length is 15 residues. Looked up from germline, CDR1 is MNHNY and CDR2 is SVGAGI (reference sequence). The CDR3 is CATITPGGSRDTQYF.

The chain combines TRBV20-1 with TRBJ1-2; TCRdb reports TRBD1, a call that lacks DNA to check it against. Looked up from germline, CDR1 is DFQATT and CDR2 is SNEGSKA (reference sequence). The CDR3 totals 15 residues. CDR3 sequence: CSAAYPGQGDYGYTF.

The chain uses TRBV7-2 and TRBJ2-3; the TCRdb D gene call, TRBD1, has no DNA to confirm it. Germline V gives CDR1 SGHTA, CDR2 FQGNSA. The CDR3 has 17 residues. CDR3 amino acids: CASSSGAGLAPTDTQYF.

The chain joins TRBV12-3 or TRBV12-4 to TRBJ2-1; TCRdb's assignment of TRBD2 cannot be checked, as there is no DNA. The CDR3 runs to 13 residues. The CDR3 here is CASSFGGGNEQFF.

The J gene is TRBJ2-2, the V gene TRBV2; TCRdb reports TRBD1, a call that lacks DNA to check it against. The CDR3 consists of 16 residues. The germline gives CDR1 SNHLY, CDR2 FYNNEI. The CDR3 sequence is CASRVTGGGLPGELFF.

The CDR3 spells CASMGGPRSYEQYF. This sequence joins TRBV2 and TRBJ2-7; TCRdb names TRBD2, which stays unverified in the absence of DNA. CDR3 size: 14 residues. Per germline, CDR1 SNHLY and CDR2 FYNNEI.

The chain couples TRBV7-9 to TRBJ2-5; TCRdb picks TRBD1, but there is no DNA to check that call. This CDR3 region has 12 residues. Germline V gives CDR1 SEHNR, CDR2 FQNEAQ (reference sequence). CDR3 loop: CASSLGQGKGNF. Full variable domain (missing parts from reference TRBV7-9 and TRBJ2-5): DTGVSQNPRHKITKRGQNVTFRCDPISEHNRLYWYRQTLGQGPEFLTYFQNEAQLEKSRLLSDRFSAERPKGSFSTLEIQRTEQGDSAMYLCASSLGQGKGNFGPGTRLLVL.

The V gene is TRBV27, the J gene TRBJ2-7. The CDR3 loop spans 14 amino acids. The germline gives CDR1 MNHEY, CDR2 SMNVEV (reference sequence). This CDR3 is CASSLDRASYEQYF.

The J gene is TRBJ2-7, the V gene TRBV4-3. Germline V gene lookup returns CDR1 LGHNA and CDR2 YSLEER. This CDR3 is 13 amino acids long. This chain's CDR3 is CASSQDSWAEQYF.

The chain joins TRBV21-1 to TRBJ1-1; the D call from TCRdb, TRBD1, cannot be confirmed without DNA. TRBV21-1 is tagged as a pseudogene. The CDR3 runs 17 residues. CDR3 sequence: CASSKQDRGPFSTEAFF.

V is TRBV12-3 or TRBV12-4 and J is TRBJ2-3. The CDR3 contains 14 residues. The CDR3: CASSLSGGTDTQYF.

The chain links TRBV20-1 to TRBJ1-2; TCRdb lists TRBD1, though no DNA is available to test this call. This CDR3 spans 13 amino acids. Germline V gives CDR1 DFQATT, CDR2 SNEGSKA (reference sequence). The CDR3 loop reads CSARDGKNYGYTF.

The chain recombines TRBV30 with TRBJ2-1; TCRdb's D call of TRBD2 is untestable without DNA. Per germline, CDR1 GTSNPN and CDR2 SVGIG (reference sequence). This CDR3 has 13 amino acids. The CDR3 here is CASTSGEDNEQFF.

This chain joins TRBV11-2 and TRBJ2-7. Germline V lookup: CDR1 SGHAT, CDR2 FQNNGV. There are 14 residues in the CDR3. The chain's CDR3 is CASSLVVGAYEQYF.

This chain uses TRBV10-2 with TRBJ1-5. Germline lookup yields CDR1 WSHSY and CDR2 SAAADI. The CDR3 has 16 amino acids. The CDR3: CASSAQTHHSNQPQHF.

The V gene is TRBV20-1, the J gene TRBJ2-1; absent DNA, TCRdb's TRBD2 call cannot be checked. Germline CDR1 reads DFQATT; CDR2 reads SNEGSKA (reference sequence). The CDR3 extends over 14 amino acids. CDR3 region: CSARDYRGAYEQFF.

V and J are TRBV29-1 and TRBJ2-2. This CDR3 has 12 amino acids. From germline, CDR1 is SQVTM and CDR2 ANQGSEA. This CDR3 reads CSVATDSGELFF.

The rearrangement uses TRBV7-3 and TRBJ2-5. The V gene's germline CDR1 is SGHTA and CDR2 FQGTGA. The CDR3 runs 13 residues. CDR3 protein: CASSLNAQETQYF.

J is TRBJ2-7 and V is TRBV19. This CDR3 has 14 amino acids. CDR1 is LNHDA and CDR2 is SQIVND in the germline V gene (reference sequence). The CDR3 region is CASSSGAWGYEQYF.

The chain carries TRBV5-1 and TRBJ2-7; TCRdb's D call, TRBD2, is unchecked because there is no DNA. In germline, CDR1 is SGHRS, CDR2 YFSETQ. This CDR3 region has 15 residues. CDR3 protein: CASSQTSGLTYEQYF.